This T cell receptor (beta chain) derives from a study of CD8 T cells in Susac syndrome. With random hexamers, 0.5 to 1 ug RNA was reverse transcribed. Each CDR3 protein is one row after TCRdb ran MiXCR on the immunoSEQ multiplex PCR reads. Of 200,000 to 250,000 distinct CDR3 sequences listed, 94% are singletons. This clonotype originated in a human donor with Susac syndrome. Material: CD4+ T cells from PBMCs.

The DNA of the CDR3 is TGTGCCAGCAGGGAATCAGGGATGAACACTGAAGCTTTCTTT. It translates to CASRESGMNTEAFF. The chain has TRBV3-1 and TRBJ1-1; the D gene is possibly TRBD1 (5 bases). V was clipped by 6 bases and J by 0 bases, with 11 bases between them. The CDR3 contains 14 residues. Germline loops: CDR1 LGHDT, CDR2 YNNKEL (reference sequence).